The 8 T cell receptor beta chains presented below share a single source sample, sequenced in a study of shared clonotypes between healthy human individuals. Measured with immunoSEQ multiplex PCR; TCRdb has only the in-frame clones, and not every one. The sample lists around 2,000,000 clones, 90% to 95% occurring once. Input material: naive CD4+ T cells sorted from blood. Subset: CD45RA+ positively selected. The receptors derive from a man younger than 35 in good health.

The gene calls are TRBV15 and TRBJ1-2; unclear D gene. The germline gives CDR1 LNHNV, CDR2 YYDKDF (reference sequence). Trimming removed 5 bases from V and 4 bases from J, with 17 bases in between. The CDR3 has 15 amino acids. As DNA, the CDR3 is TGTGCCACCAGCCCCACCGCGACTGGGAGCTATGGCTACACCTTC. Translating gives CATSPTATGSYGYTF.

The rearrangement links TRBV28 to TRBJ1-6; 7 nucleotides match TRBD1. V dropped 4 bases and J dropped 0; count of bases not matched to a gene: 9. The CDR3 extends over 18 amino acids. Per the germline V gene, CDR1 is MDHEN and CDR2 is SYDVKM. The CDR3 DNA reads TGTGCCAGCAGTTCGCAGACAGGGCGGAGCTCCTATAATTCACCCCTCCACTTT. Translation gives CASSSQTGRSSYNSPLHF. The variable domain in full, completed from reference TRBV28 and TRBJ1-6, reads DVKVTQSSRYLVKRTGEKVFLECVQDMDHENMFWYRQDPGLGLRLIYFSYDVKMKEKGDIPEGYSVSREKKERFSLILESASTNQTSMYLCASSSQTGRSSYNSPLHFGNGTRLTVT.

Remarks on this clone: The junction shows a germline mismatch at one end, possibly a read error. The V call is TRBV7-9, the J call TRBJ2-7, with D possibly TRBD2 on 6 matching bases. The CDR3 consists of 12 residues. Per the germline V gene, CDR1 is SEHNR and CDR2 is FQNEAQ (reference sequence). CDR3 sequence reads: CAWAEGPSSIDF. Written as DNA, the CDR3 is TGTGCCTGGGCGGAGGGCCCTTCTTCCATAGACTTC.

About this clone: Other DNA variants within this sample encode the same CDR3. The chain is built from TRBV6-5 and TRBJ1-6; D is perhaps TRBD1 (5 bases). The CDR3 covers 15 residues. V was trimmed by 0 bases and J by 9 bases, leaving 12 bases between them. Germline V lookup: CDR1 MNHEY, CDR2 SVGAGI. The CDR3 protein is CASSYSGGSGSPLHF. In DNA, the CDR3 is TGTGCCAGCAGTTACTCGGGGGGTAGCGGTTCACCCCTCCACTTT.

The CDR3 is CASSLGGQVSGNTIYF. The CDR3 DNA sequence: TGTGCCAGCAGCTTGGGGGGACAGGTCTCTGGAAACACCATATATTTT. This chain joins TRBV5-4 and TRBJ1-3, with 8 bases fitting TRBD1. The V gene end was trimmed by 0 bases and the J gene end by 0 bases; junction bases not matched to a gene: 2. The CDR3 has 16 residues. The V gene's germline CDR1 is SGHNT and CDR2 YYREEE (reference sequence).

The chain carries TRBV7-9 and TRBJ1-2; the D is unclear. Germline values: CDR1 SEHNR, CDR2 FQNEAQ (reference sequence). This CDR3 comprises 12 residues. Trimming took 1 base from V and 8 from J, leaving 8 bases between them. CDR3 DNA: TGTGCCAGCAGCTTAGATTACCAGGGCTACACCTTC. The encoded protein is CASSLDYQGYTF.

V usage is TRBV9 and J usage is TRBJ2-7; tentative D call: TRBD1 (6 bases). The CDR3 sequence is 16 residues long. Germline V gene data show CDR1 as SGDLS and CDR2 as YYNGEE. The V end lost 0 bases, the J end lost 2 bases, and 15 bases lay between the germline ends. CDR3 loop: CASSVGSPGQTYEQYF. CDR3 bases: TGTGCCAGCAGCGTAGGGTCCCCCGGACAGACCTACGAGCAGTACTTC.

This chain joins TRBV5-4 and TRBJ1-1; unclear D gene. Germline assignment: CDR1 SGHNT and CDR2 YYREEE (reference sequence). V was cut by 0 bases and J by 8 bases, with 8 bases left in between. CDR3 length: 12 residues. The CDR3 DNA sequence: TGTGCCAGCAGCTTGGACAGAACAGAAGCTTTCTTT. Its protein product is CASSLDRTEAFF.